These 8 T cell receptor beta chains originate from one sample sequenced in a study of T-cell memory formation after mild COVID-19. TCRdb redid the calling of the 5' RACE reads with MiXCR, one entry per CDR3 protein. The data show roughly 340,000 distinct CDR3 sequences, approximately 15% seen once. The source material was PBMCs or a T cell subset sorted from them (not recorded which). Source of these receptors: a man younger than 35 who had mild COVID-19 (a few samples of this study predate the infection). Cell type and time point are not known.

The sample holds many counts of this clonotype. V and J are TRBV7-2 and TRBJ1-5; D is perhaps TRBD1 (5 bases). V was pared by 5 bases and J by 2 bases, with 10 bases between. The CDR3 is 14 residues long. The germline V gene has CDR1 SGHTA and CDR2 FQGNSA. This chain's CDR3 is CASSRGGGNQPQHF. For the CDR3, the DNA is TGTGCCAGCAGCCGGGGGGGTGGCAATCAGCCCCAGCATTTT.

The CDR3 nucleotides read TGTGCCAGCAGCTTAATGGGCTCAGGGGAAGCTTTCTTT. Its translation is CASSLMGSGEAFF. The chain employs TRBV7-6 and TRBJ1-1; D is possibly TRBD1 (5 bases). The CDR3 extends over 13 amino acids. Germline loops: CDR1 SGHVS, CDR2 FNYEAQ. The V and J ends lost 2 bases and 8 bases respectively, with 12 bases between them. Using reference TRBV7-6 and TRBJ1-1 for the parts outside the CDR3, the full variable domain is GAGVSQSPRYKVTKRGQDVALRCDPISGHVSLYWYRQALGQGPEFLTYFNYEAQQDKSGLPNDRFSAERPEGSISTLTIQRTEQRDSAMYRCASSLMGSGEAFFGQGTRLTVV.

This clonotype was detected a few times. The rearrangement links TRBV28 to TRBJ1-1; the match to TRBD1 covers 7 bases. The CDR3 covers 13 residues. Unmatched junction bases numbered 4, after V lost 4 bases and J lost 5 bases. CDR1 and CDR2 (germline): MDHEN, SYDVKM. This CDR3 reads CASSSMTGTEAFF. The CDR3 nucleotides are TGTGCCAGCAGTTCCATGACAGGGACTGAAGCTTTCTTT. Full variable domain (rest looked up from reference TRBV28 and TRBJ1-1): DVKVTQSSRYLVKRTGEKVFLECVQDMDHENMFWYRQDPGLGLRLIYFSYDVKMKEKGDIPEGYSVSREKKERFSLILESASTNQTSMYLCASSSMTGTEAFFGQGTRLTVV.

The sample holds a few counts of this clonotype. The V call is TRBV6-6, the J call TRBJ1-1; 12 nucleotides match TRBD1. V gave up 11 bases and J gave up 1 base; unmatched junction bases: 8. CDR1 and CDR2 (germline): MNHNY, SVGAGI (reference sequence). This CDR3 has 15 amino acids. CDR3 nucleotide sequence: TGTGCCGTCCCCGGGACAGGGGGCGCGAACACTGAAGCTTTCTTT. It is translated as CAVPGTGGANTEAFF.

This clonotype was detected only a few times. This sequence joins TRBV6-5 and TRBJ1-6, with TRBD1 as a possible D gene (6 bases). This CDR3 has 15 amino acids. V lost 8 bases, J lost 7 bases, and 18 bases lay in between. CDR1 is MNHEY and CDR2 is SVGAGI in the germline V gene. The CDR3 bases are TGTGCCAGCGGAAGAAGGAACAGGGACAATTCACCCCTCCACTTT. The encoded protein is CASGRRNRDNSPLHF.

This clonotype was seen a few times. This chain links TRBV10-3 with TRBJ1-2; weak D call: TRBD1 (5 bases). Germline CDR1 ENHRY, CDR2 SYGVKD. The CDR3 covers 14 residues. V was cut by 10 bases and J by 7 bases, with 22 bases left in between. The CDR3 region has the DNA TGTGCCACCATAGATTCCGGGACGATCCGTGGCTACACCTTC. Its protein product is CATIDSGTIRGYTF.

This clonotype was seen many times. For the CDR3, the DNA is TGTGCCAGCAGCTCAGCAGGGCACCATGAGCAGTTCTTC. Its translation is CASSSAGHHEQFF. The chain carries TRBV7-2 and TRBJ2-1; possibly TRBD1 for D (5 bases). This CDR3 comprises 13 residues. Germline V gives CDR1 SGHTA, CDR2 FQGNSA. The ends were cut back, 4 bases at V and 8 bases at J, with 12 bases in the middle.

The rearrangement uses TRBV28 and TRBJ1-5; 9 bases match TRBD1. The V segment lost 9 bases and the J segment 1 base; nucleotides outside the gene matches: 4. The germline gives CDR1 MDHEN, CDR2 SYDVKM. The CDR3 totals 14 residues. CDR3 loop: CASAQGASNQPQHF. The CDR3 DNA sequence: TGTGCCAGTGCACAGGGGGCAAGCAATCAGCCCCAGCATTTT.